Included here is one T cell receptor beta chain sequence, with context. The data belong to a study of blood T cell repertoires in COVID-19. About the research overall: The United States, Italy and Spain provided the acute and convalescent COVID-19 samples. The cDNA or gDNA used as material had been derived from T cells, B-cell-depleted T cells, or PBMCs.

This CDR3 has 17 residues. V lost 0 bases to trimming and J lost 0 bases; unmatched junction nucleotides: 4. Germline V lookup: CDR1 SGHNT, CDR2 YENEEA. Per the authors' pipeline: Using reference gene primer amplification, nucleated cell counts were estimated. TCRdb keeps only in-frame clones here, not all; method: immunoSEQ multiplex PCR. V and J calls and clone size follow that table, whereas D and trimming were derived from the DNA. The sample lists roughly 410,000 clones; approximately 87% were seen once. Recruited during active infection, patients (from Seattle) were subsequently followed longitudinally.

The chain uses TRBV11-3 and TRBJ2-1, with 8 bases matching TRBD2. This sequence originates from a woman aged 60-70 years with COVID-19, enrolled during active disease. Sequenced input: peripheral blood. DNA for the CDR3: TGTGCCAGCAGCTTAGATGCGGGGGGTAGCTCCTACAATGAGCAGTTCTTC. Translating it yields CASSLDAGGSSYNEQFF.